This T cell receptor (beta chain) was captured by sequencing in a study of T cells in narcolepsy. The wider study: Patients with NT1 or NT2 and healthy control donors were enrolled.

The CDR3 loop spans 14 amino acids. Germline assignment: CDR1 SGHDT and CDR2 YYEEEE. The V gene lost 3 bases and the J gene lost 6 bases, with 15 bases spanning the gap. Libraries were prepared by immunoSEQ multiplex PCR; TCRdb keeps only in-frame clonotypes and omits some of them. Of roughly 18,000 clones listed, more than 75% are singletons. Sequencing was performed on memory (CD45RA-) CD4+ T cells from blood. V is TRBV5-6 and J is TRBJ1-2; the D gene is possibly TRBD1 (6 bases). The clonotype comes from a human donor in good health. The CDR3: CASSSRDILHGYTF. The CDR3 DNA sequence: TGTGCCAGCAGCTCCCGGGACATATTGCATGGCTACACCTTC.